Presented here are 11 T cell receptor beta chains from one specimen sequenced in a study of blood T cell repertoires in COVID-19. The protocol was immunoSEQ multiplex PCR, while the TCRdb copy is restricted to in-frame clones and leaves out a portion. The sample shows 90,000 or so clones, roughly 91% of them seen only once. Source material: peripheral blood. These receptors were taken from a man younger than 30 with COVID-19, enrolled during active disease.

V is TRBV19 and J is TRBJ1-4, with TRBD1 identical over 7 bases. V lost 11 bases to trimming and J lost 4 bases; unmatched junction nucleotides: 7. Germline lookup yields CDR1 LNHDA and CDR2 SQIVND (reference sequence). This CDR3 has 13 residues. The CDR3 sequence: CACYRDSNEKLFF. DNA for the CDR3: TGTGCCTGTTACCGGGACAGTAATGAAAAACTGTTTTTT.

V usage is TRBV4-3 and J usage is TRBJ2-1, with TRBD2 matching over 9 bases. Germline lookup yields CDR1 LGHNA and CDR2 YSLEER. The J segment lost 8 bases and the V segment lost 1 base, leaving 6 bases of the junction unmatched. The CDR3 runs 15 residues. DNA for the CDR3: TGCGCCAGCAGCCAAGGGGGACTAGCTACCGATGAGCAGTTCTTC. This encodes CASSQGGLATDEQFF.

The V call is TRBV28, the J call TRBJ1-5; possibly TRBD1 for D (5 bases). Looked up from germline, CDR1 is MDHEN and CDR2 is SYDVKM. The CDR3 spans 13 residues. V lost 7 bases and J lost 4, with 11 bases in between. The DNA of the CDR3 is TGTGCCAGCACCTTGACAGCAAATCAGCCCCAGCATTTT. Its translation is CASTLTANQPQHF.

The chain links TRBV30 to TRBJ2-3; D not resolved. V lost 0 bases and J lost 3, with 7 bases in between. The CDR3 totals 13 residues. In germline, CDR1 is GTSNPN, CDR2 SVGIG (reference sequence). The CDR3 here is CAWSVGVTDTQYF. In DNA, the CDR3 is TGTGCCTGGAGTGTCGGTGTGACAGATACGCAGTATTTT.

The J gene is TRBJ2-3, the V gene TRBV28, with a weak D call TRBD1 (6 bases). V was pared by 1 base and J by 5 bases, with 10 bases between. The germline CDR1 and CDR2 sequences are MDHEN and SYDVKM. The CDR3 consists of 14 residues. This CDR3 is CASSLSGAGDTQYF. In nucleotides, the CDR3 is TGTGCCAGCAGTTTATCAGGGGCGGGAGATACGCAGTATTTT.

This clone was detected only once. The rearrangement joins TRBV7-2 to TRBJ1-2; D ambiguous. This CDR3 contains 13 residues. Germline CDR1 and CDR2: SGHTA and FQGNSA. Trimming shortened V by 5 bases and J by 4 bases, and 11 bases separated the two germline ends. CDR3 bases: TGTGCCAGCAGCCTACGGGGTCCCTATGGCTACACCTTC. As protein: CASSLRGPYGYTF.

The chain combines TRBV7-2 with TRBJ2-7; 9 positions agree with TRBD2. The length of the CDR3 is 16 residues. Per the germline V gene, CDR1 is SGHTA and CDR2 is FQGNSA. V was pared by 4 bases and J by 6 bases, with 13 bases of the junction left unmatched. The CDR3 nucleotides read TGTGCCAGCAGCTCCCGGGTGGGGACTAGCCTAGCCGAGCAGTACTTC. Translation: CASSSRVGTSLAEQYF.

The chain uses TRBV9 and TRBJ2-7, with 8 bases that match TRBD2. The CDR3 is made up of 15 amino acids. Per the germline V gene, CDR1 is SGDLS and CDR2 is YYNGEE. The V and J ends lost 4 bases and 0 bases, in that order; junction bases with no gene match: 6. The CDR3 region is CASSPRGGSSYEQYF. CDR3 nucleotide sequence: TGTGCCAGCAGCCCCCGGGGGGGTAGCTCCTACGAGCAGTACTTC. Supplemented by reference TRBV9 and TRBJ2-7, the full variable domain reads DSGVTQTPKHLITATGQRVTLRCSPRSGDLSVYWYQQSLDQGLQFLIQYYNGEERAKGNILERFSAQQFPDLHSELNLSSLELGDSALYFCASSPRGGSSYEQYFGPGTRLTVT.

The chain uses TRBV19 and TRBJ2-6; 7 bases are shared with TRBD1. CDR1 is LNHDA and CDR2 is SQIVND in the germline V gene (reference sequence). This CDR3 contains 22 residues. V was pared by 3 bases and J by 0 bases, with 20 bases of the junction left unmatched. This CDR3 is CASSIGPNFQDRISSGANVLTF. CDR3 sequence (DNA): TGTGCCAGTAGTATTGGGCCTAATTTCCAGGACAGGATTAGCTCTGGGGCCAACGTCCTGACTTTC.

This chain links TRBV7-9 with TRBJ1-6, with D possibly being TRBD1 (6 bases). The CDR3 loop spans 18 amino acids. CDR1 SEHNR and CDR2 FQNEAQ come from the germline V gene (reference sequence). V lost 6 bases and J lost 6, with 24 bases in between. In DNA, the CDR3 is TGTGCCAGCAGTGAGACAGGCGGCCCCGCGACAAGTAATTCACCCCTCCACTTT. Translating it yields CASSETGGPATSNSPLHF.

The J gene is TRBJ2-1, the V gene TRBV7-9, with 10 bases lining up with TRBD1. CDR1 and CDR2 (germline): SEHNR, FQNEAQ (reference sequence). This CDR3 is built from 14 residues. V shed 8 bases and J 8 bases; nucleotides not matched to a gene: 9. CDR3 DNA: TGTGCCAGCTTGGCCGGGACAGGGGATTATGAGCAGTTCTTC. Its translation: CASLAGTGDYEQFF.